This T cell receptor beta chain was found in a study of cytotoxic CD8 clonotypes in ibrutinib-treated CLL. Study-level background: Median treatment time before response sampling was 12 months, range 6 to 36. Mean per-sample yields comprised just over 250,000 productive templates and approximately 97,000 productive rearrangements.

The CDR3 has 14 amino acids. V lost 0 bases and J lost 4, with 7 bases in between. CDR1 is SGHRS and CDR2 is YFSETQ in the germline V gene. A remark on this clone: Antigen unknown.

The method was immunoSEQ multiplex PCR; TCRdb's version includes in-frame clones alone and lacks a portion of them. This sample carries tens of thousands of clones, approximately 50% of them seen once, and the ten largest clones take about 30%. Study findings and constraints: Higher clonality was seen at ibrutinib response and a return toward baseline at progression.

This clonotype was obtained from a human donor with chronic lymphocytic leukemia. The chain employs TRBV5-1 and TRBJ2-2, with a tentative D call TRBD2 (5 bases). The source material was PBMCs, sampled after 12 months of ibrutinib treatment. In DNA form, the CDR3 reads TGCGCCAGCAGCTTGGAAGGGAGCACCGGGGAGCTGTTTTTT. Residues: CASSLEGSTGELFF.